What follows are 8 T cell receptor beta chains derived from one specimen sequenced in a study of blood T cell repertoires in COVID-19 (dated by TCRdb to 2020 to 2021). The library was prepared using the immunoSEQ multiplex PCR assay. Not all clones reach the TCRdb copy of this immuneACCESS table, which keeps in-frame sequences only. Checked studies attribute under half of the gap to unresolved V genes and leave the rest unexplained. The sample records 95,000 to 150,000 clones, 70% to 85% of which are singletons. Jointly, the top ten make up 4% to 5.5% of the sample. The sample was peripheral blood. The source of these receptors is a woman in her 70s with acute or convalescent COVID-19.

This chain uses TRBV27 with TRBJ2-2; D not resolved. Looked up from germline, CDR1 is MNHEY and CDR2 is SMNVEV (reference sequence). The CDR3 is 13 amino acids. V was pared by 1 base and J by 5 bases, with 5 bases between. The CDR3 loop reads CASSLFLTGELFF. CDR3 sequence (DNA): TGTGCCAGCAGTTTATTCCTTACCGGGGAGCTGTTTTTT.

This chain connects TRBV18 to TRBJ1-6; D is perhaps TRBD1 (6 bases). Trimming removed 3 bases from V and 7 bases from J, with 13 bases in between. From germline, CDR1 is KGHSH and CDR2 LQKENI. The CDR3 sequence is 15 residues long. The chain's CDR3 is CASSPSTGLNSPLHF. In DNA form, the CDR3 reads TGTGCCAGCTCACCCTCCACAGGGCTGAATTCACCCCTCCACTTT.

This chain links TRBV24-1 with TRBJ2-2; D may be TRBD1 (7 bases). Per germline, CDR1 KGHDR and CDR2 SFDVKD. With 4 bases removed from V and 6 bases from J, the gap between germline ends came to 11 bases. The CDR3 runs 14 residues. CDR3 nucleotide sequence: TGTGCCACCAGTGACCCAGGGGGGCCCGGGGAGCTGTTTTTT. It translates to CATSDPGGPGELFF.

This chain joins TRBV25-1 and TRBJ1-1; TRBD1 might be the D (6 bases). The length of the CDR3 is 14 residues. Looked up from germline, CDR1 is MGHDK and CDR2 is SYGVNS. V was clipped by 7 bases and J by 5 bases, with 17 bases between them. The CDR3 loop reads CASTSWGGRTEAFF. The CDR3 DNA follows: TGTGCCAGCACCTCATGGGGGGGCCGTACTGAAGCTTTCTTT.

V gene TRBV6-5 combines with J gene TRBJ1-2; TRBD1 aligns across 7 bases. Germline V gene data show CDR1 as MNHEY and CDR2 as SVGAGI. The J segment lost 2 bases and the V segment lost 5 bases, leaving 8 bases of the junction unmatched. The CDR3 covers 15 residues. The CDR3 sequence: CASSRRDSKNYGYTF. CDR3 sequence (DNA): TGTGCCAGCAGTCGCCGGGACAGTAAGAACTATGGCTACACCTTC.

This sequence joins TRBV5-1 and TRBJ2-3, with 9 bases that match TRBD2. This CDR3 region has 14 residues. Germline V gene sequence: CDR1 SGHRS, CDR2 YFSETQ. V dropped 2 bases and J dropped 3; count of bases not matched to a gene: 1. CDR3 bases: TGCGCCAGCAGCTTCCTAGCGGGAACAGATACGCAGTATTTT. Amino acids: CASSFLAGTDTQYF. The full variable domain, its missing parts supplied by reference TRBV5-1 and TRBJ2-3, is KAGVTQTPRYLIKTRGQQVTLSCSPISGHRSVSWYQQTPGQGLQFLFEYFSETQRNKGNFPGRFSGRQFSNSRSEMNVSTLELGDSALYLCASSFLAGTDTQYFGPGTRLTVL.

This sequence joins TRBV7-2 and TRBJ2-5, with 7 bases lining up with TRBD2. J was trimmed by 5 bases and V by 0 bases; bases with no gene match: 3. The CDR3 sequence is 14 residues long. Germline V gene sequence: CDR1 SGHTA, CDR2 FQGNSA. The CDR3 loop reads CASSLAGGYETQYF. CDR3 nucleotides: TGTGCCAGCAGCTTAGCGGGGGGGTACGAGACCCAGTACTTC.

V gene TRBV18 combines with J gene TRBJ2-3; D remains ambiguous. This CDR3 has 13 residues. V was pared by 6 bases and J by 9 bases, with 16 bases between. Germline V gives CDR1 KGHSH, CDR2 LQKENI. CDR3: CASSTNSGETQYF. CDR3 nucleotide sequence: TGTGCCAGCTCCACGAATTCCGGAGAGACGCAGTATTTT.